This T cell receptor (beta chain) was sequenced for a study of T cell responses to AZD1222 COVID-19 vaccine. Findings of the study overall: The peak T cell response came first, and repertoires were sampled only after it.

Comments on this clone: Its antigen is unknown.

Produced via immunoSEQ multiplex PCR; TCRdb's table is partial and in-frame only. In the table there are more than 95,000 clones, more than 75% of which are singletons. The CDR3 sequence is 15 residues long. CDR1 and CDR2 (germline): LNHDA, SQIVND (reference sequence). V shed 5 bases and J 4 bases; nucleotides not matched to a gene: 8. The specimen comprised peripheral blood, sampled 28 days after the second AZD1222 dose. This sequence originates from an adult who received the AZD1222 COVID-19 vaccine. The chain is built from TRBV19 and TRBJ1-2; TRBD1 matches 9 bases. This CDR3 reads CASSPNRGQGYGYTF. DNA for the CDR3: TGTGCCAGTAGTCCTAACAGGGGGCAAGGCTATGGCTACACCTTC. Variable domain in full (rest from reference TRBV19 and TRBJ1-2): DGGITQSPKYLFRKEGQNVTLSCEQNLNHDAMYWYRQDPGQGLRLIYYSQIVNDFQKGDIAEGYSVSREKKESFPLTVTSAQKNPTAFYLCASSPNRGQGYGYTFGSGTRLTVV.